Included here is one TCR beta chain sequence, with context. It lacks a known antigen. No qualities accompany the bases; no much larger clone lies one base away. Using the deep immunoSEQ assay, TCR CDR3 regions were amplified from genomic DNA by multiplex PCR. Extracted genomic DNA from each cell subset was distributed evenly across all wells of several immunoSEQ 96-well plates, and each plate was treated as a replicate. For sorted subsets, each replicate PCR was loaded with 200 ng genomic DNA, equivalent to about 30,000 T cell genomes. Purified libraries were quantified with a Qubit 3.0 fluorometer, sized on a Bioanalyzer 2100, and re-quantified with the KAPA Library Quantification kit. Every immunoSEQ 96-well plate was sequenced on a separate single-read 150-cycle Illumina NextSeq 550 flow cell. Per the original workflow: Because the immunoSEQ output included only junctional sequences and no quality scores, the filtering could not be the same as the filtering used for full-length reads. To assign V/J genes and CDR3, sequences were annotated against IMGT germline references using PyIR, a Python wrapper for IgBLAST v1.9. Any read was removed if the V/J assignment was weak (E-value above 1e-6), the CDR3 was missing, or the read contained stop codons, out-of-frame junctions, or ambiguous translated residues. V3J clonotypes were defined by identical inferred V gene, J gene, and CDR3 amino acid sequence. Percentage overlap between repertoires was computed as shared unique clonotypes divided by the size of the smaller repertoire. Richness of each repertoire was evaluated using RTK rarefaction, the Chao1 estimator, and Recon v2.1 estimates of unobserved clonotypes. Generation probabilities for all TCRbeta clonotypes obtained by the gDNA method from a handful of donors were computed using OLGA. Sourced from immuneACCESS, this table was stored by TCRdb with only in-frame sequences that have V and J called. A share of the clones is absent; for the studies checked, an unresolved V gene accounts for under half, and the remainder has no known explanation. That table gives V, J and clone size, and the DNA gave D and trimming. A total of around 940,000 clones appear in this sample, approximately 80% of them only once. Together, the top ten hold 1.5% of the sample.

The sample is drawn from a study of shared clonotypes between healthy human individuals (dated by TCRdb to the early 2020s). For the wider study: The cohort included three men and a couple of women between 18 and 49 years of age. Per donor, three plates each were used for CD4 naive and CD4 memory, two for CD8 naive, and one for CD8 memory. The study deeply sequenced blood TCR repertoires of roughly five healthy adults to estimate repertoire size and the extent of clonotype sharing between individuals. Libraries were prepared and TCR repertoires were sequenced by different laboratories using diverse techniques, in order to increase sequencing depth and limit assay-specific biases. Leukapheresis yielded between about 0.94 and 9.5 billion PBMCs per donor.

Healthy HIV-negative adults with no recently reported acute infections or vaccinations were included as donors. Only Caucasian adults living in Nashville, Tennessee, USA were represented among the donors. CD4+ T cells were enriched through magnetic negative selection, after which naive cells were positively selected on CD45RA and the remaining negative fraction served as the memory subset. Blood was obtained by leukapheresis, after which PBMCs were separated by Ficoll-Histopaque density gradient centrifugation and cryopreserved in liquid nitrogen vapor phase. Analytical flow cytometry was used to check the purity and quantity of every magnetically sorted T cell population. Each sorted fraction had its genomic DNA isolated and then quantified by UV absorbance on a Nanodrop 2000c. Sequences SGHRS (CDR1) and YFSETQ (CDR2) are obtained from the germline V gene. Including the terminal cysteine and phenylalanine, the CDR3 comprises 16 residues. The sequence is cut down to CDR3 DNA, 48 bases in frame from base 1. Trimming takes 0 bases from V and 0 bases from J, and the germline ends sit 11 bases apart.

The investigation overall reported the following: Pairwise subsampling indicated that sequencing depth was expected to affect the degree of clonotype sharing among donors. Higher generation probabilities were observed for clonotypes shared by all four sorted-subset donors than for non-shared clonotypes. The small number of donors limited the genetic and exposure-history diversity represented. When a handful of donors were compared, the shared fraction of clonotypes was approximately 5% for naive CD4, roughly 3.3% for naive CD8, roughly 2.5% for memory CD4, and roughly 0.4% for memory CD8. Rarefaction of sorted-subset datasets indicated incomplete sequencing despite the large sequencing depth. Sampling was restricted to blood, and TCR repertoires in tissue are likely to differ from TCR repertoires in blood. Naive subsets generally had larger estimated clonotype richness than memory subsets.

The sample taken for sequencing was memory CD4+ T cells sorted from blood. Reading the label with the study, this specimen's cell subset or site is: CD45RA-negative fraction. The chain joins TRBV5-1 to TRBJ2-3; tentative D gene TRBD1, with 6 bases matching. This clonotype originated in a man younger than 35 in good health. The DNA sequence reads TGCGCCAGCAGCTTGGGACTGGGGGCTAGCACAGATACGCAGTATTTT. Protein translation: CASSLGLGASTDTQYF.